Each of the 16 T cell receptor beta chains below was sequenced from the same sample in a study of cytomegalovirus exposure and HLA in healthy donors. Use of 60 Vbeta and 13 Jbeta primers characterized the PCR. Data came from immunoSEQ multiplex PCR; TCRdb stores just in-frame clones and leaves some out. The table lists 100,000 to 130,000 clones, around 85% of them singletons, with approximately 2.2% in the top ten. Sequencing was performed on PBMCs. These receptors came from a man aged 25-45 years in good health and CMV-seronegative.

This chain connects TRBV28 to TRBJ2-1; D is ambiguous. V shed 3 bases and J shed 10 bases, with 13 bases lying between them. The CDR3 is 13 amino acids. Per the germline V gene, CDR1 is MDHEN and CDR2 is SYDVKM. In nucleotides, the CDR3 is TGTGCCAGCAGTTTCGTAGGCTCCAGGGAGCAGTTCTTC. This translates into CASSFVGSREQFF.

This clone was detected a few times. V is TRBV2 and J is TRBJ1-1, with a tentative D call TRBD1 (5 bases). Germline V gene data show CDR1 as SNHLY and CDR2 as FYNNEI. Trimming removed 2 bases from V and 0 bases from J, with 19 bases in between. The CDR3 has 18 amino acids. The CDR3 DNA is TGTGCCAGCAGTGAAAATGAGGAGGGGTGGCGCCTGAACACTGAAGCTTTCTTT. As protein: CASSENEEGWRLNTEAFF.

This clone turned up a few times. Here the CDR3 reads CASSWRGRITEAFF. In nucleotides, the CDR3 is TGTGCCAGCAGCTGGCGGGGGAGAATCACTGAAGCTTTCTTT. The chain combines TRBV6-5 with TRBJ1-1; possibly TRBD1 for D (5 bases). Germline CDR1 and CDR2: MNHEY and SVGAGI. The CDR3 is 14 residues long. V gave up 6 bases and J gave up 4 bases, with 15 bases separating them.

The J gene is TRBJ1-2, the V gene TRBV2, with a possible D match to TRBD1 (6 bases). Germline assignment: CDR1 SNHLY and CDR2 FYNNEI. Trimming removed 6 bases from V and 4 bases from J, with 15 bases in between. CDR3 length: 14 residues. CDR3 DNA: TGTGCCAGCAGGACACAGGGTAGGATCTATGGCTACACCTTC. Amino acids: CASRTQGRIYGYTF.

The rearrangement joins TRBV5-1 to TRBJ2-1, with D perhaps matching TRBD1 (6 bases). Germline CDR1 and CDR2: SGHRS and YFSETQ. The CDR3 totals 14 residues. Trimming shortened V by 4 bases and J by 8 bases, and 16 bases separated the two germline ends. The CDR3 nucleotides read TGCGCCAGCAGCCGTTTAACAGGGTCAGATGAGCAGTTCTTC. Translating it yields CASSRLTGSDEQFF. Filled out from reference TRBV5-1 and TRBJ2-1, the complete variable domain reads KAGVTQTPRYLIKTRGQQVTLSCSPISGHRSVSWYQQTPGQGLQFLFEYFSETQRNKGNFPGRFSGRQFSNSRSEMNVSTLELGDSALYLCASSRLTGSDEQFFGPGTRLTVL.

The V gene is TRBV5-1, the J gene TRBJ2-3; D not certain. This CDR3 has 14 amino acids. CDR1 and CDR2 (germline): SGHRS, YFSETQ. V lost 0 bases and J 4 bases, leaving 9 bases between the germline ends. CDR3 in amino acids: CASSLASLADTQYF. The CDR3 DNA is TGCGCCAGCAGCTTGGCCTCTCTCGCAGATACGCAGTATTTT. Looking up the rest from reference TRBV5-1 and TRBJ2-3 gives the full variable domain: KAGVTQTPRYLIKTRGQQVTLSCSPISGHRSVSWYQQTPGQGLQFLFEYFSETQRNKGNFPGRFSGRQFSNSRSEMNVSTLELGDSALYLCASSLASLADTQYFGPGTRLTVL.

This clone was observed once. The chain links TRBV10-2 to TRBJ1-5; 12 nucleotides match TRBD1. The length of the CDR3 is 15 residues. Germline V gene sequence: CDR1 WSHSY, CDR2 SAAADI. With 3 bases clipped from V and 6 bases from J, the junction kept 3 bases outside the gene matches. The CDR3 spells CASSDGTGGSQPQHF. The CDR3, as DNA: TGCGCCAGCAGTGATGGGACAGGGGGCAGTCAGCCCCAGCATTTT.

The genes are TRBV7-2 and TRBJ2-1, with 8 bases that match TRBD2. With 5 bases clipped from V and 7 bases from J, the junction kept 7 bases outside the gene matches. The CDR3 extends over 14 amino acids. Germline CDR1 and CDR2: SGHTA and FQGNSA. CDR3 sequence reads: CASSRRAGGNEQFF. DNA for the CDR3: TGTGCCAGCAGCCGCAGGGCGGGGGGAAATGAGCAGTTCTTC.

V is TRBV30 and J is TRBJ1-1, with a weak D call TRBD1 (5 bases). The CDR3 has 13 residues. Germline V CDR1 and CDR2: GTSNPN, SVGIG (reference sequence). Trimming cost V 3 bases and J 10 bases, with 18 bases left between them. CDR3 sequence (DNA): TGTGCCTGGAGCCCCCAAGGGGCCGGCCGAGCTTTCTTT. Translated: CAWSPQGAGRAFF.

This chain uses TRBV11-2 with TRBJ1-2; no clear D. Trimming removed 0 bases from V and 4 bases from J, with 6 bases in between. Per germline, CDR1 SGHAT and CDR2 FQNNGV. There are 13 residues in the CDR3. The CDR3 loop reads CASSLDRSYGYTF. The DNA for the CDR3 is TGTGCCAGCAGCTTAGATAGAAGCTATGGCTACACCTTC.

The chain recombines TRBV19 with TRBJ1-1; no clear D gene. This CDR3 has 14 amino acids. V lost 3 bases and J lost 5, with 13 bases in between. CDR1 LNHDA and CDR2 SQIVND come from the germline V gene (reference sequence). CDR3: CASSMTAGMTEAFF. The CDR3, as DNA: TGTGCCAGTAGTATGACGGCGGGTATGACTGAAGCTTTCTTT.

This clone has just a few counts. The chain links TRBV7-2 to TRBJ1-5, with a possible D match to TRBD1 (6 bases). The CDR3 covers 14 residues. The ends were cut back, 1 base at V and 6 bases at J, with 10 bases in the middle. Looked up from germline, CDR1 is SGHTA and CDR2 is FQGNSA. In DNA form, the CDR3 reads TGTGCCAGCAGCTTAGTAGGCAGGGGTCAGCCCCAGCATTTT. It is translated as CASSLVGRGQPQHF.

The chain recombines TRBV19 with TRBJ2-5; D is undetermined. In germline, CDR1 is LNHDA, CDR2 SQIVND (reference sequence). V gave up 5 bases and J gave up 11 bases, with 18 bases separating them. CDR3 length: 13 amino acids. The CDR3, as DNA: TGTGCCAGTAGTCGTTTATCGGTTGGAGAGCAGTACTTC. It translates to CASSRLSVGEQYF.

For the CDR3, the DNA is TGTGCCAGCAGCCTTGAAGACAATCTTGGCTACACCTTC. This codes for CASSLEDNLGYTF. The gene calls are TRBV7-3 and TRBJ1-2; D gene ambiguous. The ends were cut back, 5 bases at V and 7 bases at J, with 14 bases in the middle. The CDR3 loop spans 13 amino acids. CDR1 is SGHTA and CDR2 is FQGTGA in the germline V gene.

In nucleotides, the CDR3 is TGTGCCAGTAGTATACCAGGACAGGGCACTGAAGCTTTCTTT. Protein: CASSIPGQGTEAFF. The chain has TRBV19 and TRBJ1-1, with 8 bases aligning to TRBD1. The junction had 3 bases not matched to a gene; V was cut back by 2 bases and J by 4 bases. The V gene's germline CDR1 is LNHDA and CDR2 SQIVND (reference sequence). The CDR3 sequence is 14 residues long.

The chain uses TRBV6-1 and TRBJ1-5; no definite D call. There are 13 residues in the CDR3. The ends were cut back, 2 bases at V and 4 bases at J, with 6 bases in the middle. Germline CDR1 is MNHNS and CDR2 is SASEGT. The CDR3 region has the DNA TGTGCCAGCAGTGAACGGGAGAATCAGCCCCAGCATTTT. Translating gives CASSERENQPQHF.